This T cell receptor (beta chain) was recorded in a study of shared clonotypes between healthy human individuals. Notes on the study in general: Of the naive CD4 clonotypes, 4% to 5% were shared across several donors.

The repertoire was sequenced with immunoSEQ multiplex PCR; TCRdb's copy has only in-frame clones and lacks some. The profile covers about 600,000 clones, with about 96% appearing a single time and 0.057% taken by the ten largest. Germline V CDR1 and CDR2: LNHDA, SQIVND (reference sequence). Trimming removed 2 bases from V and 8 bases from J, with 24 bases in between. The CDR3 is made up of 17 amino acids. With respect to this clone: The target antigen is unknown.

The sample taken for sequencing was naive CD4+ T cells sorted from blood. Specified subset: CD45RA+ positively selected. The sequence came from a woman aged 25 to 39 in good health. V gene TRBV19 combines with J gene TRBJ1-2, with D possibly TRBD1 on 5 matching bases. CDR3 in amino acids: CASSILTASSLWGGYTF. The CDR3 coding sequence is TGTGCCAGTAGTATATTGACAGCTTCGTCTCTATGGGGCGGCTACACCTTC.